Listed here are 10 T cell receptor beta chains from one sample, sequenced in a study of OX40 agonist ivuxolimab in advanced cancers. Here immunoSEQ multiplex PCR was the method, and the copy in TCRdb shows in-frame clones only, minus some. Seen here are more than 65,000 clones, about 88% observed once, and the top ten hold about 1%. The source was CD4+ or CD8+ T cells sorted from blood, collected in a trial of the OX40 agonist ivuxolimab. The receptors come from an adult with an advanced solid tumor such as melanoma, head and neck, liver or kidney cancer.

The chain combines TRBV5-1 with TRBJ2-2; D gene unclear. This CDR3 contains 14 residues. Germline CDR1 is SGHRS and CDR2 is YFSETQ. Between the trimmed V and J ends, which lost 5 bases and 1 base, there was a span of 9 bases. This chain's CDR3 is CASSSRQNTGELFF. In nucleotides, the CDR3 is TGCGCCAGCAGTTCCAGACAGAACACCGGGGAGCTGTTTTTT.

The V call is TRBV15, the J call TRBJ2-2, with D uncertain. The CDR3 is 11 amino acids. V was trimmed by 6 bases and J by 7 bases, leaving 6 bases between them. Germline V gene sequence: CDR1 LNHNV, CDR2 YYDKDF (reference sequence). The CDR3 DNA follows: TGTGCCACCAGACGGAGCGGGGAGCTGTTTTTT. Its protein product is CATRRSGELFF. Combining the CDR3 with reference TRBV15 and TRBJ2-2 gives the whole variable domain DAMVIQNPRYQVTQFGKPVTLSCSQTLNHNVMYWYQQKSSQAPKLLFHYYDKDFNNEADTPDNFQSRRPNTSFCFLDIRSPGLGDTAMYLCATRRSGELFFGEGSRLTVL.

This chain joins TRBV11-2 and TRBJ2-3; 10 positions agree with TRBD2. This CDR3 contains 16 residues. V lost 5 bases to trimming and J lost 7 bases; unmatched junction nucleotides: 12. Germline-derived CDR1 and CDR2 are SGHAT and FQNNGV. The CDR3 protein is CASSPRALAGINTQYF. The CDR3 DNA follows: TGTGCCAGCAGCCCCAGGGCACTAGCGGGAATTAATACGCAGTATTTT.

The chain joins TRBV19 to TRBJ2-5; 11 bases line up with TRBD2. The CDR3 sequence is 14 residues long. Germline V CDR1 and CDR2: LNHDA, SQIVND (reference sequence). Trimming removed 7 bases from V and 2 bases from J; junction bases left unmatched: 3. CDR3 nucleotide sequence: TGTGCCAGTAAGGGACTAGCGGTGCAAGAGACCCAGTACTTC. Protein product: CASKGLAVQETQYF.

This chain links TRBV15 with TRBJ1-6, with D possibly matching TRBD1 (5 bases). Trimming cost V 4 bases and J 0 bases, with 19 bases left between them. This CDR3 is built from 19 residues. Germline V gene sequence: CDR1 LNHNV, CDR2 YYDKDF (reference sequence). The CDR3 loop is CATSTSSGHRSSYNSPLHF. CDR3 bases: TGTGCCACCAGCACCTCCTCCGGACACCGAAGCTCCTATAATTCACCCCTCCACTTT.

The CDR3 DNA reads TGTGCCAGCTCCGGACAGGGGATTACAGATACGCAGTATTTT. Amino acid sequence: CASSGQGITDTQYF. The rearrangement links TRBV18 to TRBJ2-3; TRBD1 agrees at 9 bases. The ends lost 6 bases at V and 3 bases at J; junction bases unmatched: 4. CDR3 length: 14 residues. Looked up from germline, CDR1 is KGHSH and CDR2 is LQKENI.

The chain joins TRBV6-5 to TRBJ2-1; D perhaps matches TRBD2 (5 bases). The CDR3 extends over 13 amino acids. V gave up 6 bases and J gave up 6 bases, with 12 bases separating them. Per the germline V gene, CDR1 is MNHEY and CDR2 is SVGAGI. The CDR3 DNA reads as TGTGCCAGCAGACCCCGGCGGGCCAATGAGCAGTTCTTC. Amino acid sequence: CASRPRRANEQFF.

The J gene is TRBJ2-6, the V gene TRBV18; D is ambiguous. Germline CDR1 KGHSH, CDR2 LQKENI. The CDR3 is made up of 15 amino acids. The ends were cut back, 2 bases at V and 2 bases at J, with 7 bases in the middle. This CDR3 is CASSPSVAGANVLTF. The CDR3 nucleotides read TGTGCCAGCTCACCATCGGTGGCTGGGGCCAACGTCCTGACTTTC. The variable domain in full, completed from reference TRBV18 and TRBJ2-6, reads NAGVMQNPRHLVRRRGQEARLRCSPMKGHSHVYWYRQLPEEGLKFMVYLQKENIIDESGMPKERFSAEFPKEGPSILRIQQVVRGDSAAYFCASSPSVAGANVLTFGAGSRLTVL.

This chain uses TRBV18 with TRBJ1-4, with D unresolved. This CDR3 has 14 amino acids. The ends were cut back, 2 bases at V and 5 bases at J, with 9 bases in the middle. Germline assignment: CDR1 KGHSH and CDR2 LQKENI. CDR3 DNA: TGTGCCAGCTCACCAGGGTTACCGAATGAAAAACTGTTTTTT. Residues: CASSPGLPNEKLFF.

As DNA, the CDR3 is TGTGCCAGCAGCTTCCGACAGGGAGGCTACACCTTC. This gives the protein CASSFRQGGYTF. The V call is TRBV13, the J call TRBJ1-2; TRBD1 aligns across 7 bases. V trimming: 3 bases; J trimming: 8 bases; junction bases outside the gene matches: 3. The germline gives CDR1 PRHDT, CDR2 FYEKMQ (reference sequence). The CDR3 runs 12 residues.